Below, 27 T cell receptor beta chains from the same sample are listed, as sequenced in a study of monozygotic twins with inflammatory bowel disease. TCRdb reprocessed the 5' RACE reads and stores each CDR3 protein as one record, lacking DNA. The sample has 400,000 to 500,000 distinct CDR3 sequences. Specimen: blood. These receptors originate from a human donor with ulcerative colitis or Crohn's disease, or a healthy co-twin of an affected twin (not recorded which).

The J gene is TRBJ1-6, the V gene TRBV12-3 or TRBV12-4; TCRdb gives TRBD1 as the D gene, but with no DNA this cannot be confirmed. The CDR3 has 16 residues. CDR3 protein: CASRSNRGGYNSPLHF.

J is TRBJ2-1 and V is TRBV7-6; the TCRdb D gene call, TRBD1, has no DNA to confirm it. Germline assignment: CDR1 SGHVS and CDR2 FNYEAQ. The CDR3 runs to 15 residues. CDR3 residues: CASSLGGQGYNEQFF.

The gene calls are TRBV7-2 and TRBJ2-5; TCRdb's D call, TRBD2, is unchecked because there is no DNA. Germline V gene sequence: CDR1 SGHTA, CDR2 FQGNSA. CDR3 length: 14 amino acids. CDR3: CASSSSGRAETQYF.

The V gene is TRBV6-5, the J gene TRBJ1-1. This CDR3 contains 12 residues. Germline-derived CDR1 and CDR2 are MNHEY and SVGAGI. CDR3 sequence: CASSYRNTEAFF.

The rearrangement joins TRBV25-1 to TRBJ2-7; the TCRdb call, TRBD1, lacks DNA for checking. CDR3 length equals 14 residues. Germline assignment: CDR1 MGHDK and CDR2 SYGVNS. The CDR3 loop reads CASSVGTGGYERYF.

The J gene is TRBJ1-4, the V gene TRBV18; there is no DNA to check the TCRdb D call of TRBD1. Germline CDR1 is KGHSH and CDR2 is LQKENI. The CDR3 contains 15 residues. The chain's CDR3 is CASSPATGGGEKLFF.

The gene calls are TRBV4-1 and TRBJ2-3. This CDR3 has 14 amino acids. In germline, CDR1 is MGHRA, CDR2 YSYEKL. The CDR3 sequence is CASSTLASTDTQYF.

The J gene is TRBJ1-2, the V gene TRBV5-1; TCRdb calls TRBD1, which cannot be checked without DNA. Germline CDR1 SGHRS, CDR2 YFSETQ. The CDR3 loop spans 15 amino acids. The CDR3 sequence is CASSLEGQANYGYTF.

V usage is TRBV30 and J usage is TRBJ2-5; TCRdb's D call, TRBD1, is unchecked because there is no DNA. This CDR3 has 12 residues. CDR1 and CDR2 from the germline V gene are GTSNPN and SVGIG (reference sequence). CDR3 sequence: CAWNRESKTQYF.

V usage is TRBV5-1 and J usage is TRBJ1-2; TCRdb selects TRBD1, and the lack of DNA leaves this call unchecked. This CDR3 comprises 17 residues. The germline V gene has CDR1 SGHRS and CDR2 YFSETQ. The CDR3 spells CASSGIVAGTGGSGYTF.

The chain employs TRBV3-1 and TRBJ1-1; checking the TCRdb D call of TRBD1 is not possible without DNA. The V gene's germline CDR1 is LGHDT and CDR2 YNNKEL (reference sequence). This CDR3 spans 14 amino acids. CDR3 in amino acids: CASSQVGGSTEAFF.

This chain connects TRBV7-2 to TRBJ1-1. Germline V gene data show CDR1 as SGHTA and CDR2 as FQGNSA. The CDR3 length is 15 residues. CDR3 residues: CASSTDAFVSTKAFF. Full variable domain (missing parts from reference TRBV7-2 and TRBJ1-1): GAGVSQSPSNKVTEKGKDVELRCDPISGHTALYWYRQSLGQGLEFLIYFQGNSAPDKSGLPSDRFSAERTGGSVSTLTIQRTQQEDSAVYLCASSTDAFVSTKAFFGQGTRLTVV.

The CDR3 region is CASSLFRAGRGEQYF. This chain connects TRBV12-3 or TRBV12-4 to TRBJ2-7; lacking DNA, the TRBD2 call made by TCRdb goes unchecked. This CDR3 has 15 residues.

The CDR3 loop is CASSPFIRDGPYEQYF. V gene TRBV18 combines with J gene TRBJ2-7. Germline CDR1 KGHSH, CDR2 LQKENI. This CDR3 contains 16 residues.

This chain links TRBV12-3 or TRBV12-4 with TRBJ2-7; the D call from TCRdb, TRBD1, cannot be confirmed without DNA. There are 14 residues in the CDR3. Here the CDR3 reads CASSFGTLDYEQYF.

V is TRBV6-6 and J is TRBJ1-1. Germline loops: CDR1 MNHNY, CDR2 SVGAGI (reference sequence). The CDR3 is 13 residues long. CDR3 sequence reads: CASSRQANTEAFF.

The chain couples TRBV14 to TRBJ2-7; TCRdb gives TRBD1 as the D gene, but with no DNA this cannot be confirmed. From germline, CDR1 is SGHDN and CDR2 FVKESK. This CDR3 comprises 15 residues. The chain's CDR3 is CASSQISGGSYEQYF.

CDR3 loop: CSAAVGLPFHEQFF. The rearrangement links TRBV20-1 to TRBJ2-1; TCRdb selects TRBD2, and the lack of DNA leaves this call unchecked. This CDR3 spans 14 amino acids. CDR1 and CDR2 from the germline V gene are DFQATT and SNEGSKA (reference sequence).

The chain couples TRBV5-1 to TRBJ2-1; the TCRdb call, TRBD2, lacks DNA for checking. In germline, CDR1 is SGHRS, CDR2 YFSETQ. The CDR3 has 15 amino acids. The CDR3 here is CASIPPAGNWGEQFF.

The chain employs TRBV20-1 and TRBJ1-1. The CDR3 has 12 residues. Germline lookup yields CDR1 DFQATT and CDR2 SNEGSKA (reference sequence). The CDR3 spells CSASKANTEAFF.

V and J are TRBV6-1 and TRBJ1-3. The germline V gene has CDR1 MNHNS and CDR2 SASEGT. This CDR3 has 14 amino acids. The CDR3 reads CATIGQISGNTIYF.

The chain recombines TRBV20-1 with TRBJ2-3. Germline CDR1 is DFQATT and CDR2 is SNEGSKA (reference sequence). This CDR3 contains 17 residues. The CDR3: CSARSRQLWGNTDTQYF.

This CDR3 reads CASSINGRGGEKLFF. The chain combines TRBV11-2 with TRBJ1-4. CDR1 is SGHAT and CDR2 is FQNNGV in the germline V gene. There are 15 residues in the CDR3.

The chain employs TRBV5-1 and TRBJ1-1; with no DNA, the TCRdb D assignment of TRBD1 cannot be verified. CDR1 and CDR2 from the germline V gene are SGHRS and YFSETQ. The CDR3 is 13 residues long. CDR3 in amino acids: CATRTGVDTEAFF.

The genes are TRBV7-6 and TRBJ1-2. The CDR3 length is 15 residues. Germline CDR1 SGHVS, CDR2 FNYEAQ. This chain's CDR3 is CASSFSPTHIYGYTF.

This rearrangement joins TRBV20-1 to TRBJ1-6; TCRdb's D gene call, TRBD1, goes unchecked for lack of DNA. Germline V CDR1 and CDR2: DFQATT, SNEGSKA (reference sequence). CDR3 size: 14 residues. CDR3 region: CSAGLDRGHSPLHF.

The chain is built from TRBV25-1 and TRBJ1-1; TCRdb designates TRBD1, a call that cannot be tested without DNA. Germline CDR1 MGHDK, CDR2 SYGVNS. The CDR3 is 14 residues long. CDR3 sequence: CASSDRQGYTEAFF. The whole variable domain, remainder taken from reference TRBV25-1 and TRBJ1-1, is EADIYQTPRYLVIGTGKKITLECSQTMGHDKMYWYQQDPGMELHLIHYSYGVNSTEKGDLSSESTVSRIRTEHFPLTLESARPSHTSQYLCASSDRQGYTEAFFGQGTRLTVV.